The 29 T cell receptor beta chains listed next were all sequenced from one sample in a study of T cell responses to AZD1222 COVID-19 vaccine. Sequenced by immunoSEQ multiplex PCR; TCRdb stores in-frame clones only, minus some. Here the sample spans 120,000 or so clones, more than 70% being singletons. Sequenced here: peripheral blood, sampled on day 0 of AZD1222 vaccination. Every receptor here comes from an adult in good health.

The chain uses TRBV28 and TRBJ2-2; D may be TRBD2 (5 bases). This CDR3 region has 13 residues. Germline-derived CDR1 and CDR2 are MDHEN and SYDVKM. V lost 3 bases to trimming and J lost 8 bases, with 10 bases between them. CDR3: CASSLGAPGELFF. In DNA form, the CDR3 reads TGTGCCAGCAGTTTGGGAGCGCCGGGGGAGCTGTTTTTT.

This rearrangement joins TRBV7-8 to TRBJ2-1, with TRBD2 identical over 11 bases. Germline loops: CDR1 SGHVS, CDR2 FQNEAQ. Trimming cost V 0 bases and J 0 bases; bases outside gene matches: 1. There are 17 residues in the CDR3. The CDR3 DNA reads TGTGCCAGCAGCTTAGCCGGACTAGCGGGCTCCTACAATGAGCAGTTCTTC. Its translation is CASSLAGLAGSYNEQFF.

This chain connects TRBV10-1 to TRBJ2-5, with 9 bases matching TRBD1. CDR1 and CDR2 from the germline V gene are WNHNN and SYGVQD (reference sequence). With 3 bases clipped from V and 5 bases from J, the junction kept 7 bases outside the gene matches. This CDR3 contains 15 residues. The CDR3 DNA is TGCGCCAGCAGTGAATCGACAGGGGGGACGGAGACCCAGTACTTC. Amino acids: CASSESTGGTETQYF.

The V and J genes are TRBV27 and TRBJ1-4; no definite D call. CDR3 length: 12 amino acids. In germline, CDR1 is MNHEY, CDR2 SMNVEV (reference sequence). With 5 bases removed from V and 5 bases from J, the gap between germline ends came to 6 bases. This CDR3 is CASSRPNEKLFF. CDR3 nucleotides: TGTGCCAGCAGTAGGCCGAATGAAAAACTGTTTTTT. The variable domain in full, completed from reference TRBV27 and TRBJ1-4, reads EAQVTQNPRYLITVTGKKLTVTCSQNMNHEYMSWYRQDPGLGLRQIYYSMNVEVTDKGDVPEGYKVSRKEKRNFPLILESPSPNQTSLYFCASSRPNEKLFFGSGTQLSVL.

V is TRBV30 and J is TRBJ2-3; 8 nucleotides match TRBD2. V was clipped by 2 bases and J by 4 bases; unmatched bases: 14. Germline CDR1 is GTSNPN and CDR2 is SVGIG (reference sequence). This CDR3 is built from 17 residues. The CDR3 reads CAWSTSRTSPGADTQYF. Here the CDR3 DNA reads TGTGCCTGGAGTACCTCTAGGACTAGCCCGGGGGCAGATACGCAGTATTTT.

The J gene is TRBJ2-7, the V gene TRBV7-2; 9 bases fit TRBD1. Per germline, CDR1 SGHTA and CDR2 FQGNSA. The CDR3 extends over 13 amino acids. Trimming took 5 bases from V and 7 from J; bases not matched to a gene: 6. The CDR3 coding sequence is TGTGCCAGCAGCACCTACAGGGGGCAGGAGCAGTACTTC. Translation gives CASSTYRGQEQYF.

The CDR3 protein is CAWSPAAYSGTFF. CDR3 bases: TGTGCCTGGAGTCCGGCCGCCTATAGCGGAACTTTCTTT. The chain recombines TRBV30 with TRBJ1-1; D not certain. CDR3 length: 13 amino acids. CDR1 and CDR2 (germline): GTSNPN, SVGIG (reference sequence). Trimming left V 2 bases short and J 12 bases short, with 19 bases between.

The chain carries TRBV7-3 and TRBJ1-1; D is unclear. The CDR3 extends over 14 amino acids. CDR1 SGHTA and CDR2 FQGTGA come from the germline V gene. Between the trimmed V and J ends, which lost 6 bases and 0 bases, there was a span of 11 bases. In DNA, the CDR3 is TGTGCCAGCAGTCGAGACGGATTGAACACTGAAGCTTTCTTT. It specifies CASSRDGLNTEAFF.

The chain joins TRBV6-6 to TRBJ1-2; 9 positions agree with TRBD1. V lost 5 bases and J lost 5; bases outside the gene matches: 3. The CDR3 runs to 13 residues. From germline, CDR1 is MNHNY and CDR2 SVGAGI (reference sequence). The CDR3: CASSDRGTYGYTF. The CDR3 DNA reads TGTGCCAGCAGTGACAGGGGGACTTATGGCTACACCTTC.

The chain couples TRBV28 to TRBJ1-2, with 7 bases fitting TRBD1. Germline values: CDR1 MDHEN, CDR2 SYDVKM. CDR3 length equals 14 residues. The V and J ends lost 3 bases and 4 bases, in that order; junction bases with no gene match: 5. The CDR3 reads CASSFTGASYGYTF. Written as DNA, the CDR3 is TGTGCCAGCAGTTTCACAGGGGCGAGCTATGGCTACACCTTC.

This chain links TRBV27 with TRBJ1-2; D may be TRBD1 (6 bases). The CDR3 runs to 14 residues. V gave up 3 bases and J gave up 4 bases, with 12 bases separating them. From germline, CDR1 is MNHEY and CDR2 SMNVEV (reference sequence). CDR3: CASSFSTGTYGYTF. The CDR3 DNA follows: TGTGCCAGCAGTTTTAGCACAGGGACCTATGGCTACACCTTC.

CDR3 in DNA: TGTGCCAGCAGGGGAACCGGGACAGATAATTCACCCCTCCACTTT. Protein sequence: CASRGTGTDNSPLHF. J is TRBJ1-6 and V is TRBV6-6; 7 positions match TRBD1. CDR1 and CDR2 (germline): MNHNY, SVGAGI (reference sequence). The CDR3 consists of 15 residues. After removal of 6 bases from V and 5 bases from J, the junction contained 7 bases not matched to a gene.

The chain has TRBV27 and TRBJ1-3; D ambiguous. CDR1 and CDR2 from the germline V gene are MNHEY and SMNVEV (reference sequence). The CDR3 covers 15 residues. V was shortened by 2 bases and J by 0 bases, with 8 bases between the two germline ends. This chain's CDR3 is CASSLAGHSGNTIYF. The CDR3 DNA sequence: TGTGCCAGCAGTTTAGCCGGGCACTCTGGAAACACCATATATTTT.

This chain joins TRBV28 and TRBJ1-5; 8 bases match TRBD1. The CDR3 covers 16 residues. Trimming at V came to 4 bases and at J to 4 bases, leaving 9 bases not matched to a gene. Germline-derived CDR1 and CDR2 are MDHEN and SYDVKM. CDR3 loop: CASSSNLQGENQPQHF. The CDR3 region has the DNA TGTGCCAGCAGTTCTAACCTACAGGGGGAGAATCAGCCCCAGCATTTT.

The chain recombines TRBV30 with TRBJ2-1; 7 bases are shared with TRBD2. Unmatched junction bases numbered 4, after V lost 2 bases and J lost 0 bases. CDR1 and CDR2 from the germline V gene are GTSNPN and SVGIG (reference sequence). The CDR3 sequence is 15 residues long. The CDR3 sequence: CAWSLLAASYNEQFF. The DNA for the CDR3 is TGTGCCTGGAGTCTCCTAGCGGCCTCCTACAATGAGCAGTTCTTC.

The chain couples TRBV6-1 to TRBJ1-6, with D perhaps TRBD1 (6 bases). Germline V gene sequence: CDR1 MNHNS, CDR2 SASEGT. The CDR3 totals 15 residues. Trimming pared 0 bases from V and 7 bases from J, leaving 10 bases between. This CDR3 reads CASSEASQGNSPLHF. The CDR3 DNA is TGTGCCAGCAGTGAAGCTTCACAGGGAAATTCACCCCTCCACTTT.

This clone was observed once. V is TRBV7-9 and J is TRBJ2-2; 11 bases map to TRBD1. This CDR3 spans 16 amino acids. V was clipped by 3 bases and J by 7 bases; unmatched bases: 7. The germline V gene encodes CDR1 SEHNR and CDR2 FQNEAQ (reference sequence). DNA for the CDR3: TGTGCCAGCAGCTTGTCTTGGACAGGGGGCCACGGGGAGCTGTTTTTT. Encoded protein: CASSLSWTGGHGELFF.

This rearrangement joins TRBV12-3 or TRBV12-4 to TRBJ1-6; the D gene is possibly TRBD1 (5 bases). This CDR3 is built from 13 residues. Between the trimmed V and J ends, which lost 5 bases and 8 bases, there was a span of 10 bases. The CDR3 nucleotides are TGTGCCAGCAGTCCAGGGTCCCATTCACCCCTCCACTTT. Translated, it gives CASSPGSHSPLHF.

Notes on this clone: The same CDR3 can be traced to other DNA sequences in this sample. V gene TRBV5-1 combines with J gene TRBJ2-5, with 11 bases matching TRBD2. Germline values: CDR1 SGHRS, CDR2 YFSETQ. This CDR3 is 15 amino acids long. The V and J ends lost 2 bases and 1 base, in that order; junction bases with no gene match: 1. The CDR3 reads CASSFLAGGQETQYF. CDR3 DNA: TGCGCCAGCAGCTTCCTAGCGGGAGGCCAAGAGACCCAGTACTTC.

This clone was seen more than once but under ten times. The gene calls are TRBV7-6 and TRBJ1-3; D gene ambiguous. Germline assignment: CDR1 SGHVS and CDR2 FNYEAQ. The germline V and J ends were trimmed by 4 bases and 0 bases, with 10 bases remaining between them. The CDR3 has 15 amino acids. The CDR3 is CASSSMTDSGNTIYF. The CDR3 coding sequence is TGTGCCAGCAGCTCGATGACTGACTCTGGAAACACCATATATTTT.

The chain is built from TRBV28 and TRBJ2-1; TRBD2 might be the D (7 bases). Germline CDR1 is MDHEN and CDR2 is SYDVKM. Trimming shortened V by 3 bases and J by 7 bases, and 13 bases separated the two germline ends. The CDR3 length is 14 residues. CDR3 residues: CASSLRGGVNEQFF. The CDR3 DNA reads TGTGCCAGCAGTTTGAGGGGGGGAGTAAATGAGCAGTTCTTC.

The chain is built from TRBV6-4 and TRBJ2-2, with 10 bases lining up with TRBD1. J gave up 0 bases and V 5 bases, and 6 bases lay outside the gene matches. Germline CDR1 and CDR2: MRHNA and SNTAGT. The CDR3 contains 17 residues. The CDR3 sequence: CASSRSGTGANTGELFF. CDR3 coding DNA: TGTGCCAGCAGTCGCTCCGGGACAGGGGCGAACACCGGGGAGCTGTTTTTT.

The J gene is TRBJ1-4, the V gene TRBV28, with D perhaps matching TRBD1 (6 bases). The CDR3 runs to 14 residues. Between the trimmed V and J ends, which lost 6 bases and 5 bases, there was a span of 13 bases. CDR1 and CDR2 (germline): MDHEN, SYDVKM. For the CDR3, the DNA is TGTGCCAGCAGCCTGACAGGTGGAAATGAAAAACTGTTTTTT. Translated, it gives CASSLTGGNEKLFF.

This clone is a singleton in its sample. V gene TRBV15 combines with J gene TRBJ2-3, with D possibly matching TRBD1 (7 bases). Trimming removed 0 bases at V and 2 bases at J, with 12 bases between. CDR1 LNHNV and CDR2 YYDKDF come from the germline V gene (reference sequence). The CDR3 is 16 amino acids. The CDR3 is CATSRDRGTATDTQYF. CDR3 coding DNA: TGTGCCACCAGCAGAGACCGCGGGACAGCCACAGATACGCAGTATTTT.

The chain carries TRBV19 and TRBJ2-3; 7 bases are a match to TRBD1. CDR3 size: 17 residues. From germline, CDR1 is LNHDA and CDR2 SQIVND (reference sequence). Trimming cost V 5 bases and J 10 bases; bases outside gene matches: 21. CDR3 sequence reads: CASSDPGTASGVAAQYF. DNA for the CDR3: TGTGCCAGTAGTGACCCGGGGACAGCTTCAGGGGTTGCCGCGCAGTATTTT.

V gene TRBV5-1 combines with J gene TRBJ1-2; D possibly corresponds to TRBD1 (5 bases). CDR3 size: 14 residues. Germline assignment: CDR1 SGHRS and CDR2 YFSETQ. V was clipped by 1 base and J by 0 bases, with 7 bases between them. Written as DNA, the CDR3 is TGCGCCAGCAGCTTGTGGGGGACTAACTATGGCTACACCTTC. It is translated as CASSLWGTNYGYTF.

This sequence joins TRBV20-1 and TRBJ1-2, with TRBD1 matching over 8 bases. Germline V gene lookup returns CDR1 DFQATT and CDR2 SNEGSKA (reference sequence). J was trimmed by 5 bases and V by 3 bases; bases with no gene match: 11. The CDR3 extends over 15 amino acids. CDR3 coding DNA: TGCAGTGCTAGTTCCCCCGGCAGGGGGCGTTATGGCTACACCTTC. As protein: CSASSPGRGRYGYTF.

The chain is built from TRBV30 and TRBJ1-2; D is uncertain. The CDR3 is 16 amino acids. Germline CDR1 is GTSNPN and CDR2 is SVGIG (reference sequence). Trimming pared 2 bases from V and 0 bases from J, leaving 16 bases between. The CDR3 is CAWSRGPGLANYGYTF. The CDR3 DNA is TGTGCCTGGAGTCGAGGACCGGGGTTAGCTAACTATGGCTACACCTTC.

The chain's CDR3 is CASSQDLPGLGRGAQYF. The CDR3 DNA reads as TGTGCCAGCAGCCAAGATCTCCCGGGACTAGGACGAGGTGCGCAGTATTTT. This chain connects TRBV3-1 (or the pseudogene TRBV3-2) to TRBJ2-3; TRBD2 matches at 8 bases. This CDR3 is 17 amino acids long. Germline trimming cut 0 bases from V and 10 bases from J; bases unmatched to any gene: 15. Per germline, CDR1 LGHDT and CDR2 YNNKEL (reference sequence).